This T cell receptor beta chain was observed in a study of cytotoxic CD8 clonotypes in ibrutinib-treated CLL. Across the study: A median about twelve months of treatment, range 6 to 36, preceded the collection of response samples.

V lost 8 bases and J lost 5, with 12 bases in between. Per the germline V gene, CDR1 is DFQATT and CDR2 is SNEGSKA (reference sequence). This CDR3 contains 11 residues. Clones were sequenced by immunoSEQ multiplex PCR, and TCRdb holds only the in-frame ones, with some missing. Seen here are 35,000 or so clones, about two thirds observed once, and the top ten hold about a sixth. This specimen was PBMCs, taken at disease progression, from a patient treated with ibrutinib. This clonotype was obtained from a human donor with chronic lymphocytic leukemia. The chain employs TRBV20-1 and TRBJ2-5; a possible D gene is TRBD2 (5 bases). The CDR3 region is CSLTRTETQYF. CDR3 DNA sequence: TGCAGTCTCACTAGAACTGAGACCCAGTACTTC.